What follows are 17 T cell receptor beta chains derived from one specimen sequenced in a study of shared clonotypes between healthy human individuals. Using immunoSEQ multiplex PCR, the repertoire was profiled, and TCRdb retains in-frame clones only, with some absent. The sample holds 2 million or so clones; 95% are singletons and the top ten take 0.1% to 0.15%. Sequencing was carried out using naive CD4+ T cells sorted from blood. The sample's subset: CD45RA+ positively selected. Every receptor here comes from a young man in good health.

CDR3 nucleotide sequence: TGTGCCAGCAGCGTAGAAGGGGCCGTAGATACGCAGTATTTT. Its translation is CASSVEGAVDTQYF. V gene TRBV9 combines with J gene TRBJ2-3; a weak D match, TRBD1 (5 bases). This CDR3 contains 14 residues. Germline CDR1 and CDR2: SGDLS and YYNGEE. Between the trimmed V and J ends, which lost 0 bases and 5 bases, there was a span of 10 bases. Drawing the rest from reference TRBV9 and TRBJ2-3, the complete variable domain is DSGVTQTPKHLITATGQRVTLRCSPRSGDLSVYWYQQSLDQGLQFLIQYYNGEERAKGNILERFSAQQFPDLHSELNLSSLELGDSALYFCASSVEGAVDTQYFGPGTRLTVL.

A word on this clone: Distinct nucleotide sequences in the sample also encode this CDR3. The V call is TRBV18, the J call TRBJ1-5; D gene uncertain. V was clipped by 6 bases and J by 1 base, with 7 bases between them. The CDR3 has 13 residues. CDR1 and CDR2 (germline): KGHSH, LQKENI. In nucleotides, the CDR3 is TGTGCCAGCTCTCCAGACAGCAATCAGCCCCAGCATTTT. This sequence encodes CASSPDSNQPQHF.

This rearrangement joins TRBV7-3 to TRBJ2-1; no firm D call. Trimming cost V 3 bases and J 11 bases, with 20 bases left between them. The CDR3 is 15 amino acids. Germline V gene data show CDR1 as SGHTA and CDR2 as FQGTGA. The CDR3 nucleotides read TGTGCCAGCAGCTTTTCACCCGCGACGGCAGAGAAGCAGTTCTTC. Translating gives CASSFSPATAEKQFF.

The V gene is TRBV15, the J gene TRBJ2-1, with 7 bases lining up with TRBD2. With V trimmed by 6 bases and J by 7 bases, 12 bases remained unmatched. CDR1 and CDR2 (germline): LNHNV, YYDKDF (reference sequence). There are 15 residues in the CDR3. CDR3 sequence: CATSGLAGRHNEQFF. CDR3 nucleotide sequence: TGTGCCACCAGTGGATTAGCGGGCAGACATAATGAGCAGTTCTTC.

The chain is built from TRBV6-5 and TRBJ2-2, with D possibly TRBD2 on 5 matching bases. With 5 bases removed from V and 7 bases from J, the gap between germline ends came to 14 bases. CDR3 length: 14 residues. The germline V gene has CDR1 MNHEY and CDR2 SVGAGI. In DNA, the CDR3 is TGTGCCAGCAGTCCGCAGACTATGAGCGGGGAGCTGTTTTTT. Its protein is CASSPQTMSGELFF.

The gene calls are TRBV5-6 and TRBJ2-7, with D possibly being TRBD2 (5 bases). CDR1 is SGHDT and CDR2 is YYEEEE in the germline V gene. The CDR3 runs to 12 residues. V shed 3 bases and J shed 3 bases, with 7 bases lying between them. The CDR3 region has the DNA TGTGCCAGCAGCTGGAGCGGCTACGAGCAGTACTTC. Its translation is CASSWSGYEQYF.

The genes are TRBV5-1 and TRBJ1-2; the D gene is possibly TRBD1 (6 bases). CDR3 size: 14 residues. The V gene's germline CDR1 is SGHRS and CDR2 YFSETQ. Trimming took off 3 bases at V and 5 bases at J, with 14 bases between the two ends. CDR3 sequence (DNA): TGCGCCAGCAGCTCCACAGGGTCCGGTTATGGCTACACCTTC. Amino acids: CASSSTGSGYGYTF.

The rearrangement links TRBV4-1 to TRBJ2-7; D perhaps matches TRBD1 (5 bases). Deletions cut 6 bases from V and 4 bases from J, with 19 bases between. Germline V lookup: CDR1 MGHRA, CDR2 YSYEKL. The CDR3 has 15 residues. The CDR3 DNA reads TGCGCCAGCAGTCTAGGGGCCAGGCCACCTTACGAGCAGTACTTC. It encodes CASSLGARPPYEQYF.

The J gene is TRBJ2-7, the V gene TRBV6-5, with TRBD2 identical over 12 bases. There are 12 residues in the CDR3. Germline lookup yields CDR1 MNHEY and CDR2 SVGAGI. Trimming took 6 bases from V and 9 from J; bases not matched to a gene: 3. CDR3 bases: TGTGCCAGCAGGGCTAGCGGGGGGGTGCAGTACTTC. This encodes CASRASGGVQYF.

The chain uses TRBV2 and TRBJ2-7; D could derive from TRBD1 or TRBD2 (6 bases each). In germline, CDR1 is SNHLY, CDR2 FYNNEI. The CDR3 sequence is 14 residues long. V dropped 6 bases and J dropped 0 bases, with 12 bases sitting between them. The CDR3 nucleotides are TGTGCCAGCAGGCGGGACACCAACTCCTACGAGCAGTACTTC. It is translated as CASRRDTNSYEQYF.

The chain links TRBV5-4 to TRBJ1-1; D is undetermined. CDR1 and CDR2 (germline): SGHNT, YYREEE (reference sequence). V lost 1 base to trimming and J lost 8 bases, with 15 bases between them. The CDR3 spans 14 residues. CDR3 in DNA: TGTGCCAGCAGCTTGCGGCAGGCCGCGGGAGAAGCTTTCTTT. This encodes CASSLRQAAGEAFF.

About this clone itself: Additional DNA sequences in this sample encode the identical CDR3. The CDR3 sequence is CASSYSTGKETQYF. The CDR3 DNA is TGTGCCAGCAGTTACTCGACAGGGAAAGAGACCCAGTACTTC. The V and J genes are TRBV6-5 and TRBJ2-5, with 7 bases identical to TRBD1. The junction had 1 base not matched to a gene; V was cut back by 0 bases and J by 3 bases. The germline gives CDR1 MNHEY, CDR2 SVGAGI. CDR3 length equals 14 residues.

This rearrangement joins TRBV19 to TRBJ1-1; D is ambiguous. V lost 8 bases to trimming and J lost 0 bases, with 19 bases between them. The CDR3 contains 16 residues. Germline V CDR1 and CDR2: LNHDA, SQIVND (reference sequence). CDR3 in amino acids: CASSRPENSMNTEAFF. The CDR3, as DNA: TGTGCCAGTTCTAGGCCGGAAAACTCTATGAACACTGAAGCTTTCTTT.

V and J are TRBV4-3 and TRBJ2-3; D might be TRBD2 (6 bases). In germline, CDR1 is LGHNA, CDR2 YSLEER. This CDR3 region has 16 residues. Trimming took off 4 bases at V and 2 bases at J, with 16 bases between the two ends. The CDR3 nucleotides read TGCGCCAGCAGCCCGTCAGCGGGCAGAAACACAGATACGCAGTATTTT. Residues: CASSPSAGRNTDTQYF.

The V call is TRBV9, the J call TRBJ1-2; perhaps TRBD1 as D (5 bases). Per the germline V gene, CDR1 is SGDLS and CDR2 is YYNGEE. CDR3 length: 22 residues. Trimming removed 0 bases from V and 2 bases from J, with 32 bases in between. Here the CDR3 reads CASSVGLDTLGGMIGANYGYTF. DNA of the CDR3: TGTGCCAGCAGCGTAGGTCTCGATACGCTCGGGGGGATGATAGGAGCGAACTATGGCTACACCTTC.

The gene calls are TRBV15 and TRBJ2-2; 9 bases are shared with TRBD2. V dropped 2 bases and J dropped 8; count of bases not matched to a gene: 9. Germline V CDR1 and CDR2: LNHNV, YYDKDF (reference sequence). This CDR3 spans 16 amino acids. The CDR3 nucleotides read TGTGCCACCAGCAGAAATAGCGGGAGTTTGGGAGGGGAGCTGTTTTTT. Translation: CATSRNSGSLGGELFF.

The CDR3 coding sequence is TGCGCCAGCAGCCGCGACGGGAACTATGGCTACACCTTC. Its translation: CASSRDGNYGYTF. This rearrangement joins TRBV5-1 to TRBJ1-2; D is ambiguous. Trimming stripped 4 bases from V and 2 bases from J, with 9 bases between. The CDR3 sequence is 13 residues long. Germline V gene lookup returns CDR1 SGHRS and CDR2 YFSETQ.